Described below is a single TCR beta chain sequence and its context. As yet, its antigen is unknown. Germline trimming cut 4 bases from V and 2 bases from J; bases unmatched to any gene: 3. The CDR3 sequence is 14 residues long. From germline, CDR1 is KGHSH and CDR2 LQKENI. This sample is part of a study of T cells after posttransplantation cyclophosphamide. Broader study findings: TRB clonality was highly associated with recipient CMV seropositivity and reactivation.

Sequencing used immunoSEQ multiplex PCR; TCRdb keeps in-frame clones, though not all of them. The sample consists of tens of thousands of clones, about 90% of them appearing once. Specimen: PBMCs. This clonotype was sampled from a woman aged 40 to 49 with a blood cancer, CMV-positive, and with a related stem cell donor. This chain links TRBV18 with TRBJ2-7; 9 positions match TRBD1. CDR3 bases: TGTGCCAGCTCACTACAGGGGGCTCCCTACGAGCAGTACTTC. Amino acids: CASSLQGAPYEQYF.